The 10 T cell receptor beta chains below were found in one sample sequenced in a study of technical replicates of blood from a handful of donors. The assay was immunoSEQ multiplex PCR, and TCRdb's table has in-frame clones only and misses some. Here the sample spans approximately 70,000 clones, about nine tenths being singletons. Input material: PBMCs. The source of these receptors is a human donor in good health. Some clones in this sample may be carry-over from other donors' samples.

This chain connects TRBV10-3 to TRBJ2-1; 15 bases fit TRBD2. The CDR3 loop spans 16 amino acids. From germline, CDR1 is ENHRY and CDR2 SYGVKD. Trimming cost V 7 bases and J 2 bases; bases outside gene matches: 3. The CDR3 DNA is TGTGCCATCAAAGGGACTAGCGGGGGGACCTACAATGAGCAGTTCTTC. As protein: CAIKGTSGGTYNEQFF.

The chain combines TRBV25-1 with TRBJ2-1, with unresolved D. The CDR3 covers 17 residues. Germline CDR1 reads MGHDK; CDR2 reads SYGVNS. Trimming took off 1 base at V and 0 bases at J, with 13 bases between the two ends. The CDR3 coding sequence is TGTGCCAGCAGTGAATCTAAGTTATCGAGCTCCTACAATGAGCAGTTCTTC. Translation gives CASSESKLSSSYNEQFF.

V usage is TRBV29-1 and J usage is TRBJ2-5, with TRBD2 identical over 10 bases. From germline, CDR1 is SQVTM and CDR2 ANQGSEA. CDR3 length equals 15 residues. The V segment lost 3 bases and the J segment 4 bases; nucleotides outside the gene matches: 8. The CDR3 loop reads CSVDQAGGSIETQYF. In DNA form, the CDR3 reads TGCAGCGTTGACCAAGCGGGGGGGTCTATAGAGACCCAGTACTTC.

The rearrangement uses TRBV4-3 and TRBJ1-1; no clear D. Germline CDR1 is LGHNA and CDR2 is YSLEER. The CDR3 is 16 amino acids. Trimming left V 4 bases short and J 4 bases short, with 19 bases between. The CDR3 DNA reads as TGCGCCAGCAGCCCCGGGGTGAGGAACTGGGGCACTGAAGCTTTCTTT. This encodes CASSPGVRNWGTEAFF.

The V and J genes are TRBV5-1 and TRBJ1-2; D is undetermined. The CDR3 contains 14 residues. V lost 6 bases to trimming and J lost 8 bases, with 20 bases between them. CDR1 and CDR2 (germline): SGHRS, YFSETQ. CDR3 in DNA: TGCGCCAGCAAGAAAGTTACAGCCAAAGCCGGCTACACCTTC. It codes for CASKKVTAKAGYTF.

The table lists this clone with a count of one. The genes are TRBV7-9 and TRBJ2-2; perhaps TRBD1 as D (6 bases). There are 15 residues in the CDR3. V lost 5 bases and J 6 bases, leaving 16 bases between the germline ends. Germline CDR1 is SEHNR and CDR2 is FQNEAQ (reference sequence). The CDR3 DNA reads TGTGCCAGCAGCAGGAACGACAGGCTCTCCGGGGAGCTGTTTTTT. Its protein is CASSRNDRLSGELFF.

This clone was recorded a few times. This chain links TRBV19 with TRBJ2-7; 10 bases map to TRBD1. Germline loops: CDR1 LNHDA, CDR2 SQIVND (reference sequence). The CDR3 has 15 amino acids. J gave up 0 bases and V 6 bases, and 5 bases lay outside the gene matches. CDR3 sequence (DNA): TGTGCCAGTAGGGACAGGGGGTCATTCTCCTACGAGCAGTACTTC. This codes for CASRDRGSFSYEQYF.

The chain couples TRBV5-6 to TRBJ2-7; 9 bases are a match to TRBD2. Germline CDR1 SGHDT, CDR2 YYEEEE. The CDR3 spans 15 residues. Unmatched junction bases numbered 5, after V lost 2 bases and J lost 2 bases. CDR3 protein: CASSFLAGITYEQYF. In DNA form, the CDR3 reads TGTGCCAGCAGCTTTCTAGCGGGGATAACCTACGAGCAGTACTTC.

The V gene is TRBV5-6, the J gene TRBJ2-7; 9 positions match TRBD1. V shed 5 bases and J 7 bases; nucleotides not matched to a gene: 7. Germline CDR1 is SGHDT and CDR2 is YYEEEE. The CDR3 has 13 amino acids. This chain's CDR3 is CASRAGTGKEQYF. CDR3 nucleotide sequence: TGTGCCAGCAGAGCCGGGACAGGGAAGGAGCAGTACTTC. The full variable domain, completed using reference TRBV5-6 and TRBJ2-7, is DAGVTQSPTHLIKTRGQQVTLRCSPKSGHDTVSWYQQALGQGPQFIFQYYEEEERQRGNFPDRFSGHQFPNYSSELNVNALLLGDSALYLCASRAGTGKEQYFGPGTRLTVT.

This clone was counted once. The chain has TRBV6-6 and TRBJ1-3, with D unclear. The CDR3 is 13 residues long. Germline CDR1 reads MNHNY; CDR2 reads SVGAGI (reference sequence). Trimming left V 6 bases short and J 0 bases short, with 6 bases between. Here the CDR3 DNA reads TGTGCCAGCAGAATCCTCTCTGGAAACACCATATATTTT. Translated, it gives CASRILSGNTIYF.